This TCR beta chain was captured in a study of T cell responses to AZD1222 COVID-19 vaccine. General study points: Repertoires were sampled only after the peak T cell response.

J gave up 0 bases and V 5 bases, and 9 bases lay outside the gene matches. The CDR3 is 17 amino acids. Germline CDR1 and CDR2: SGHTA and FQGNSA. In the case of this clone: Its target is unknown.

The assay was immunoSEQ multiplex PCR, and TCRdb's table has in-frame clones only and misses some. The sample holds 100,000 to 120,000 clones, around 84% seen once. The chain carries TRBV7-2 and TRBJ2-3; TRBD2 agrees at 9 bases. The TCR originated in an adult in good health. Sequencing was performed on peripheral blood, taken on day 0 of AZD1222 vaccination. The CDR3 spells CASSVLAGITSTDTQYF. In DNA, the CDR3 is TGTGCCAGCAGCGTCCTAGCGGGGATAACTAGCACAGATACGCAGTATTTT.